This entry is about one T cell receptor (beta chain). Antigen: not known. In the naive CD8 group, cells lacked CD45RO and were positively selected for CCR7, so terminally differentiated effector memory CD45RA+ cells were left out. TCRdb keeps only in-frame clones here, not all; method: immunoSEQ multiplex PCR. The sample holds around 2.1 million clones, about 92% seen once. This sample stems from a study of shared clonotypes between healthy human individuals. Points from the study as a whole: Clonotype sharing levels among donors were expected to vary with sequencing depth.

Sequencing was done on a sample of naive CD8+ T cells from PBMCs. This sequence was found in a young man in good health. Some clones in this sample may be carry-over from other donors' samples.

The DNA of the CDR3 is TGCGCCAGCAGCCAAGGAGATAGGCTAGCGGGAGGGAAGCAGTTCTTC. It translates to CASSQGDRLAGGKQFF. This sequence joins TRBV4-1 and TRBJ2-1; 12 nucleotides agree with TRBD2. Looked up from germline, CDR1 is MGHRA and CDR2 is YSYEKL. Trimming at V came to 1 base and at J to 11 bases, leaving 9 bases not matched to a gene. CDR3 size: 16 residues.